The 20 T cell receptor beta chains below were found in one sample sequenced in a study of naive and memory T cell subsets (dated by TCRdb to the late 2010s). The study reported a robust and sensitive protocol to amplify, sequence and analyze TCRs, based on 3' ligation of a UMI-containing oligonucleotide to TCR cDNA. Receptor amplification or capture employed 5' RACE. Instrument used: Illumina MiSeq. Four rounds of PCR, run with the SP2 primer together with nested alpha and beta constant region primers, were used to amplify the ligated cDNA. TCRdb's own reprocessing of the public reads used fastp at Q25 and MiXCR and kept productive beta chains. Every distinct CDR3 protein forms one entry, paired with its most common genes and DNA. This sample lists about 48,000 distinct CDR3 sequences; approximately 4.5% were detected once. In total, the top ten clones hold approximately 0.84% of the sample. The receptors come from a female donor in good health.

This clonotype showed up many times. The chain has TRBV6-2 or TRBV6-3 and TRBJ2-7, with D tentatively TRBD2 (7 bases). Germline values: CDR1 MNHEY, CDR2 SVGEGT. This CDR3 has 15 residues. The V and J ends lost 6 bases and 3 bases respectively, with 18 bases between them. The CDR3 DNA is TGTGCCAGCAGAGGGGGGGGAGTCGGAGACTACGAGCAGTACTTC. This codes for CASRGGGVGDYEQYF.

This clonotype was counted at least ten times. The chain uses TRBV29-1 and TRBJ2-1; 15 bases agree with TRBD2. Unmatched junction bases numbered 4, after V lost 4 bases and J lost 0 bases. This CDR3 is 17 amino acids long. Germline lookup yields CDR1 SQVTM and CDR2 ANQGSEA. CDR3 nucleotide sequence: TGCAGCGTTGTGGGACTAGCGGGAGGTTCCTCCTACAATGAGCAGTTCTTC. Translated, it gives CSVVGLAGGSSYNEQFF.

This clonotype was seen repeatedly, ten times or more. This chain connects TRBV20-1 to TRBJ1-6; no definite D call. Per the germline V gene, CDR1 is DFQATT and CDR2 is SNEGSKA (reference sequence). The CDR3 spans 14 residues. V dropped 5 bases and J dropped 0 bases, with 8 bases sitting between them. CDR3 DNA sequence: TGCAGTGCTCTTGAGAGCTCCTATAATTCACCCCTCCACTTT. This encodes CSALESSYNSPLHF.

The table lists this clonotype with many counts. V is TRBV7-8 and J is TRBJ2-7, with a weak D call TRBD2 (5 bases). The V end was cut by 2 bases, the J end by 5 bases, with 13 bases between. In germline, CDR1 is SGHVS, CDR2 FQNEAQ. The CDR3 has 14 amino acids. CDR3 nucleotides: TGTGCCAGCAGCTTACTCGGACCCGGGGACGAGCAGTACTTC. It is translated as CASSLLGPGDEQYF.

CDR3 in DNA: TGTGCCAGCAGTTCAGACAGCGGAACTAGCACAGATACGCAGTATTTT. This sequence encodes CASSSDSGTSTDTQYF. This chain joins TRBV27 and TRBJ2-3; D may match TRBD1 or TRBD2 (5 bases each). CDR3 length: 16 residues. CDR1 is MNHEY, CDR2 SMNVEV, per germline (reference sequence). V lost 4 bases, J lost 0 bases, and 14 bases lay in between.

In its sample, this clonotype was seen a few times. The rearrangement uses TRBV11-2 and TRBJ2-7; no definite D call. The CDR3 has 17 residues. Per the germline V gene, CDR1 is SGHAT and CDR2 is FQNNGV. V lost 0 bases, J lost 0 bases, and 15 bases lay in between. CDR3 DNA sequence: TGTGCCAGCAGCTTAGAGGGGATCCTCTTAAGCTCCTACGAGCAGTACTTC. Its protein product is CASSLEGILLSSYEQYF.

V is TRBV7-2 and J is TRBJ2-3; 8 nucleotides match TRBD1. Per the germline V gene, CDR1 is SGHTA and CDR2 is FQGNSA. V shed 1 base and J 6 bases; nucleotides not matched to a gene: 12. The CDR3 is 17 residues long. The CDR3 loop reads CASSLGRTGTVSDTQYF. The CDR3 nucleotides are TGTGCCAGCAGCTTAGGGAGGACAGGGACTGTGTCGGATACGCAGTATTTT.

The rearrangement links TRBV11-3 to TRBJ2-1; 12 positions match TRBD2. CDR1 is SGHNT and CDR2 is YENEEA in the germline V gene. The trim removed 5 bases at V and 6 bases at J, leaving 2 bases unmatched. The CDR3 extends over 14 amino acids. In DNA form, the CDR3 reads TGTGCCAGCAGCCAGACTAGCGGGAGCAATGAGCAGTTCTTC. Its translation: CASSQTSGSNEQFF.

About this clonotype itself: A read error may explain this, as a much larger clone is one base away. The chain has TRBV15 and TRBJ1-2; TRBD1 matches at 8 bases. The CDR3 runs to 14 residues. Germline CDR1 reads LNHNV; CDR2 reads YYDKDF (reference sequence). CDR3 sequence reads: CATSRVGSQGAPCF. For the CDR3, the DNA is TGTGCCACCAGCAGAGTGGGGTCGCAGGGGGCACCGTGCTTC. Supplemented by reference TRBV15 and TRBJ1-2, the full variable domain reads DAMVIQNPRYQVTQFGKPVTLSCSQTLNHNVMYWYQQKSSQAPKLLFHYYDKDFNNEADTPDNFQSRRPNTSFCFLDIRSPGLGDTAMYLCATSRVGSQGAPCFGSGTRLTVV.

At least ten counts were recorded for this clonotype. The chain links TRBV9 to TRBJ2-1, with 10 bases fitting TRBD2. The V gene's germline CDR1 is SGDLS and CDR2 YYNGEE. V was pared by 0 bases and J by 9 bases, with 9 bases of the junction left unmatched. The CDR3 runs 16 residues. DNA of the CDR3: TGTGCCAGCAGCGTAGTTCAAGCGGGAGGGCCCCCTGAGCAGTTCTTC. Residues: CASSVVQAGGPPEQFF.

This clonotype was found many times. The chain links TRBV20-1 to TRBJ2-1; D not certain. Trimming pared 0 bases from V and 1 base from J, leaving 16 bases between. The CDR3 covers 17 residues. The germline V gene has CDR1 DFQATT and CDR2 SNEGSKA (reference sequence). The CDR3 sequence: CSARDHSSALSYNEQFF. Written as DNA, the CDR3 is TGCAGTGCTAGAGATCATTCGTCGGCGTTATCCTACAATGAGCAGTTCTTC.

This clonotype was observed a handful of times. The CDR3 bases are TGTGCCAGCAGCCAAGAAGGAGGGAAAGGGAATGAAAAACTGTTTTTT. Translating it yields CASSQEGGKGNEKLFF. The chain recombines TRBV3-1 with TRBJ1-4; no definite D call. The CDR3 has 16 amino acids. Trimming took off 0 bases at V and 5 bases at J, with 13 bases between the two ends. Germline assignment: CDR1 LGHDT and CDR2 YNNKEL (reference sequence).

The rearrangement links TRBV7-2 to TRBJ1-3; 7 nucleotides line up with TRBD1. This CDR3 region has 17 residues. Per germline, CDR1 SGHTA and CDR2 FQGNSA. V was pared by 0 bases and J by 4 bases, with 9 bases of the junction left unmatched. CDR3 nucleotide sequence: TGTGCCAGCAGCTTAGCCCAGGGGGGAACACTGGGAAACACCATATATTTT. It encodes CASSLAQGGTLGNTIYF.

This clonotype occurred a few times. V and J are TRBV28 and TRBJ2-7, with 8 bases aligning to TRBD2. After removal of 2 bases from V and 1 base from J, the junction contained 7 bases not matched to a gene. Germline CDR1 is MDHEN and CDR2 is SYDVKM. The CDR3 consists of 16 residues. The CDR3 reads CASSLPGGANSYEQYF. The CDR3, as DNA: TGTGCCAGCAGTTTACCCGGGGGGGCGAATTCCTACGAGCAGTACTTC.

This clonotype was seen many times. Written as DNA, the CDR3 is TGTGCCAGCAGCTGGACGGCCGTGAACACTGAAGCTTTCTTT. Encoded protein: CASSWTAVNTEAFF. The chain uses TRBV28 and TRBJ1-1; D remains unclear. Germline V gene data show CDR1 as MDHEN and CDR2 as SYDVKM. This CDR3 contains 14 residues. V lost 6 bases and J 0 bases, leaving 11 bases between the germline ends.

In this sample, this clonotype turned up many times. J is TRBJ1-4 and V is TRBV7-2; D is unclear. The V end lost 4 bases, the J end lost 5 bases, and 17 bases lay between the germline ends. From germline, CDR1 is SGHTA and CDR2 FQGNSA. The CDR3 consists of 16 residues. The CDR3 protein is CASSSLGPGLNEKLFF. Written as DNA, the CDR3 is TGTGCCAGCAGCTCCCTAGGCCCCGGGCTGAATGAAAAACTGTTTTTT.

This clonotype has a count of ten or more. V and J are TRBV7-3 and TRBJ2-3; D unresolved. Germline values: CDR1 SGHTA, CDR2 FQGTGA. Trimming stripped 2 bases from V and 0 bases from J, with 3 bases between. The CDR3 is 13 amino acids. CDR3 sequence: CASSLGSTDTQYF. The CDR3, as DNA: TGTGCCAGCAGCTTAGGGAGCACAGATACGCAGTATTTT.

This clonotype was observed a few times. The chain is built from TRBV29-1 and TRBJ1-4, with D unresolved. There are 10 residues in the CDR3. CDR1 is SQVTM, CDR2 ANQGSEA, per germline. Between the trimmed V and J ends, which lost 7 bases and 5 bases, there was a span of 5 bases. The CDR3 DNA sequence: TGCAGCGCCAGAAATGAAAAACTGTTTTTT. Translation gives CSARNEKLFF.

V and J are TRBV27 and TRBJ1-1; 8 positions agree with TRBD1. With 4 bases clipped from V and 4 bases from J, the junction kept 8 bases outside the gene matches. The germline V gene has CDR1 MNHEY and CDR2 SMNVEV (reference sequence). This CDR3 spans 15 amino acids. The CDR3 bases are TGTGCCAGCAGTTCGCTGCAGGGGGCCGGCACTGAAGCTTTCTTT. It codes for CASSSLQGAGTEAFF.

In regard to this clonotype: A much more abundant neighbour one base away suggests this may be a read error. The J gene is TRBJ2-7, the V gene TRBV12-3 or TRBV12-4; D gene ambiguous. This CDR3 contains 15 residues. The CDR3 DNA is TGTGCCAGCAGTTTTTCGGCACAGAGCTCCTGCGAGCAGTACTTC. Protein sequence: CASSFSAQSSCEQYF.